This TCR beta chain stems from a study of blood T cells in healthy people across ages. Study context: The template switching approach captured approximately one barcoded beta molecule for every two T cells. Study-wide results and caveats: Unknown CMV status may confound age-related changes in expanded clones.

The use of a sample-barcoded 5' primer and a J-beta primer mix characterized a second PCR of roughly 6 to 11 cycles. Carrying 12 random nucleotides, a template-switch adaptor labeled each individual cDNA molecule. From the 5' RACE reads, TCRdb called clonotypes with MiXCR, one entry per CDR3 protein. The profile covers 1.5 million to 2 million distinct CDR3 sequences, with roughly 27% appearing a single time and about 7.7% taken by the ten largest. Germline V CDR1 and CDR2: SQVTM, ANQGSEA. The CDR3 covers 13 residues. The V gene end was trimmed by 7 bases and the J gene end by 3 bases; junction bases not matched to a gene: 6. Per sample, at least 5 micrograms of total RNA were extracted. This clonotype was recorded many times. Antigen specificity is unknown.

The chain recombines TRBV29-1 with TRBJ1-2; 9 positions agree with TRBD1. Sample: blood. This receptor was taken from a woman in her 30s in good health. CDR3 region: CSGFRDRDYGYTF. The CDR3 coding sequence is TGCAGCGGATTCCGGGACAGGGACTATGGCTACACCTTC.